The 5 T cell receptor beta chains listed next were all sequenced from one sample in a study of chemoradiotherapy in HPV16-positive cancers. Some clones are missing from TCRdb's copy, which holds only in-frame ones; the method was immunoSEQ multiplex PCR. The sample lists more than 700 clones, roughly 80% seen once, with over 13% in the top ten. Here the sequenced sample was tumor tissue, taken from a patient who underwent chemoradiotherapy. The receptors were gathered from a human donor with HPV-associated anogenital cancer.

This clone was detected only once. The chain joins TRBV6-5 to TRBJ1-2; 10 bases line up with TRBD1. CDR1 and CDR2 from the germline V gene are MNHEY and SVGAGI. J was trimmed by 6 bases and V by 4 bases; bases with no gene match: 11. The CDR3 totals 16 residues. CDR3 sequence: CASSSPGWTGGHGYTF. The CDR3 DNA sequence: TGTGCCAGCAGTTCTCCCGGTTGGACAGGGGGTCATGGCTACACCTTC.

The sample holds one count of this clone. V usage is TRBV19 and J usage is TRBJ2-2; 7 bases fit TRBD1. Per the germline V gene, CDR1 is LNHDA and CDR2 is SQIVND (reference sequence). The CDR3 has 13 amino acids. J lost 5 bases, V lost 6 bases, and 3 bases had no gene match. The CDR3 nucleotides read TGTGCCAGTAGCCGACAGGGTACCGGGGAGCTGTTTTTT. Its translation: CASSRQGTGELFF.

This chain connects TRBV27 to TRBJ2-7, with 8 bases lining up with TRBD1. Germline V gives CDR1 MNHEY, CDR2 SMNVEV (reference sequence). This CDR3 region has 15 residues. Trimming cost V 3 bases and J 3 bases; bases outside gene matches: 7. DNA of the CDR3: TGTGCCAGCAGTTTCCTGGACAGGGCGAGCTACGAGCAGTACTTC. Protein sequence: CASSFLDRASYEQYF.

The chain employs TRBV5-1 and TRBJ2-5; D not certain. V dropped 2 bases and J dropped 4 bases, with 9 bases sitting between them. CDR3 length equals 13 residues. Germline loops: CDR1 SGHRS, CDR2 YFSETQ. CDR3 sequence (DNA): TGCGCCAGCAGCTTCGGGCAGCCAGAGACCCAGTACTTC. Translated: CASSFGQPETQYF.

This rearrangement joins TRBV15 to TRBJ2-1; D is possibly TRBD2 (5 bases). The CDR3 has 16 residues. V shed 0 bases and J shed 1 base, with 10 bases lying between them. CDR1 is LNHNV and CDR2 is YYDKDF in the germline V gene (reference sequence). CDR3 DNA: TGTGCCACCAGCAGAGATTACCGGGGTTCCTACAATGAGCAGTTCTTC. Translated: CATSRDYRGSYNEQFF.